A selection of T cell receptor beta chains follows, all from one sample in a study of early T cells in non-severe SARS-CoV-2 infection. In TCRdb, the 5' RACE reads were re-called with MiXCR into one record per CDR3 protein. The table has about 89,000 distinct CDR3 sequences, around 15% seen once. The sequencing sample was made of whole blood. The receptor set was obtained from an adult who was a healthcare worker with PCR-confirmed SARS-CoV-2 infection or an uninfected control (not recorded which). Each CDR3 is given with its conserved first and last residue. Fields, in order: clone size, CDR3 length, J gene, V gene, D gene, CDR3 protein, CDR3 DNA. A D gene is named only where the DNA matches it firmly. Clone sizes are given selectively: once, few, many, or a class where the clone is expanded.

size: -
length: 13
J: TRBJ1-3
V: TRBV12-5
D: -
CDR3: CASDKFPGNTIYF
DNA: TGTGCTAGTGATAAGTTTCCCGGAAACACCATATATTTT

size: few
length: 15
J: TRBJ2-5
V: TRBV18
D: -
CDR3: CASSPRRRDQETQYF
DNA: TGTGCCAGCTCACCGCGTCGACGGGACCAAGAGACCCAGTACTTC

size: -
length: 13
J: TRBJ1-2
V: TRBV28
D: TRBD1
CDR3: CASSITGVFGYTF
DNA: TGTGCCAGCAGTATTACAGGGGTGTTCGGCTACACCTTC

size: -
length: 15
J: TRBJ1-6
V: TRBV11-2
D: -
CDR3: CASSSRTVVSSPLHF
DNA: TGTGCCAGCAGCTCGAGGACAGTAGTCAGTTCACCCCTCCACTTT

size: many
length: 13
J: TRBJ2-1
V: TRBV12-3/TRBV12-4
D: TRBD2
CDR3: CASRLAGGNEQFF
DNA: TGTGCCAGCCGACTAGCGGGGGGCAATGAGCAGTTCTTC

size: few
length: 14
J: TRBJ1-1
V: TRBV11-1
D: -
CDR3: CASSLGPQVDEAFF
DNA: TGTGCCAGCAGCTTAGGCCCACAAGTAGATGAAGCTTTCTTT

size: once
length: 15
J: TRBJ2-3
V: TRBV6-5
D: -
CDR3: CASRPWTTSTDTQYF
DNA: TGTGCCAGCAGACCTTGGACTACTAGCACAGATACGCAGTATTTT

size: many
length: 13
J: TRBJ2-4
V: TRBV5-8
D: -
CDR3: CASSLSGRNIQYF
DNA: TGTGCCAGCAGCTTGTCGGGCAGAAACATTCAGTACTTC

size: few
length: 15
J: TRBJ1-4
V: TRBV7-2
D: -
CDR3: CASSLDDRLNEKLFF
DNA: TGTGCCAGCAGCTTAGACGACAGACTTAATGAAAAACTGTTTTTT

size: many
length: 15
J: TRBJ2-5
V: TRBV5-1
D: TRBD2
CDR3: CASSSTGTSRETQYF
DNA: TGCGCCAGCAGCTCAACCGGGACTAGTAGAGAGACCCAGTACTTC

size: few
length: 14
J: TRBJ2-3
V: TRBV7-8
D: -
CDR3: CASSLYPSPDTQYF
DNA: TGTGCCAGCAGCTTATACCCGTCCCCAGATACGCAGTATTTT

size: -
length: 20
J: TRBJ2-5
V: TRBV3-1
D: -
CDR3: CASSQEGVRRGLINKETQYF
DNA: TGTGCCAGCAGCCAAGAAGGGGTCCGTAGGGGTCTCATTAATAAAGAGACCCAGTACTTC

size: few
length: 14
J: TRBJ2-1
V: TRBV3-1
D: -
CDR3: CASSSYKTYNEQFF
DNA: TGTGCCAGCAGCTCTTACAAAACCTACAATGAGCAGTTCTTC

size: medium-sized
length: 14
J: TRBJ1-1
V: TRBV30
D: -
CDR3: CAWSVNVGTTEAFF
DNA: TGTGCCTGGAGTGTAAATGTAGGGACCACTGAAGCTTTCTTT

size: -
length: 13
J: TRBJ1-2
V: TRBV29-1
D: TRBD1
CDR3: CSVRRTGTYGYTF
DNA: TGCAGCGTTCGCAGGACAGGGACGTATGGCTACACCTTC

size: once
length: 14
J: TRBJ2-1
V: TRBV5-4
D: -
CDR3: CASSLEGFYNEQFF
DNA: TGTGCCAGCAGCTTGGAAGGCTTCTACAATGAGCAGTTCTTC

size: -
length: 15
J: TRBJ2-5
V: TRBV4-1
D: -
CDR3: CASSQASGHQETQYF
DNA: TGCGCCAGCAGCCAAGCCTCGGGACACCAAGAGACCCAGTACTTC

size: -
length: 14
J: TRBJ1-4
V: TRBV3-1
D: -
CDR3: CASSQVGLMKKLFF
DNA: TGTGCCAGCAGCCAAGTGGGTCTTATGAAAAAACTGTTTTTT

size: -
length: 17
J: TRBJ2-3
V: TRBV18
D: TRBD2
CDR3: CASSPPGLAGVADTQYF
DNA: TGTGCCAGCTCACCACCGGGACTAGCGGGTGTTGCAGATACGCAGTATTTT

size: many
length: 14
J: TRBJ1-1
V: TRBV3-1
D: -
CDR3: CASSQWDIGTEAFF
DNA: TGTGCCAGCAGCCAATGGGATATAGGCACTGAAGCTTTCTTT

size: few
length: 15
J: TRBJ1-2
V: TRBV3-1
D: -
CDR3: CASSQARGSNYGYTF
DNA: TGTGCCAGCAGCCAAGCCAGGGGATCTAACTATGGCTACACCTTC

size: once
length: 14
J: TRBJ1-2
V: TRBV9
D: TRBD1
CDR3: CASSVGQGQVGYTF
DNA: TGTGCCAGCAGCGTCGGACAGGGTCAGGTTGGCTACACCTTC

size: many
length: 15
J: TRBJ1-2
V: TRBV4-1
D: -
CDR3: CASSQEGGRDHGYTF
DNA: TGCGCCAGCAGCCAAGAAGGCGGCAGGGATCATGGCTACACCTTC

size: -
length: 14
J: TRBJ2-3
V: TRBV12-3/TRBV12-4
D: -
CDR3: CASSFLGSTDTQYF
DNA: TGTGCCAGCAGTTTTCTGGGCTCCACAGATACGCAGTATTTT

size: few
length: 16
J: TRBJ1-4
V: TRBV20-1
D: -
CDR3: CSARAIQALPNEKLFF
DNA: TGCAGTGCTAGAGCCATACAAGCCCTACCGAATGAAAAACTGTTTTTT

size: few
length: 19
J: TRBJ2-1
V: TRBV7-3
D: TRBD2
CDR3: CASSLLGLAGGSSYNEQFF
DNA: TGTGCCAGCAGCTTATTGGGACTAGCGGGGGGAAGCTCCTACAATGAGCAGTTCTTC

size: few
length: 18
J: TRBJ2-2
V: TRBV9
D: -
CDR3: CASSVNGGLAKNTGELFF
DNA: TGTGCCAGCAGCGTTAACGGGGGGCTAGCCAAGAACACCGGGGAGCTGTTTTTT

size: -
length: 17
J: TRBJ2-1
V: TRBV6-5
D: -
CDR3: CASSSPGLTGTYNEQFF
DNA: TGTGCCAGCAGTTCCCCAGGGTTGACGGGGACCTACAATGAGCAGTTCTTC

size: -
length: 15
J: TRBJ2-2
V: TRBV10-2
D: -
CDR3: CASSEGQLNTGELFF
DNA: TGCGCCAGCAGTGAGGGACAGTTGAACACCGGGGAGCTGTTTTTT

size: few
length: 15
J: TRBJ2-1
V: TRBV29-1
D: TRBD2
CDR3: CSVEDAAGGRNEQFF
DNA: TGCAGCGTTGAAGACGCAGCGGGGGGGCGCAATGAGCAGTTCTTC

size: few
length: 13
J: TRBJ1-1
V: TRBV10-2
D: -
CDR3: CASSDGMNTEAFF
DNA: TGCGCCAGCAGTGATGGTATGAACACTGAAGCTTTCTTT

size: -
length: 15
J: TRBJ1-4
V: TRBV15
D: TRBD1
CDR3: CATSRKTGGDEKLFF
DNA: TGTGCCACCAGCAGAAAAACAGGGGGAGATGAAAAACTGTTTTTT

size: -
length: 11
J: TRBJ2-5
V: TRBV11-1
D: -
CDR3: CASNSAGTQYF
DNA: TGTGCCAGCAATTCCGCCGGGACCCAGTACTTC

size: many
length: 13
J: TRBJ1-4
V: TRBV12-3/TRBV12-4
D: -
CDR3: CASSFNWGGKLFF
DNA: TGTGCCAGCAGTTTTAATTGGGGAGGAAAACTGTTTTTT

size: few
length: 14
J: TRBJ1-4
V: TRBV5-1
D: -
CDR3: CASSVGRDGEKLFF
DNA: TGCGCCAGCAGCGTGGGCCGGGACGGAGAAAAACTGTTTTTT

size: many
length: 15
J: TRBJ1-4
V: TRBV12-5
D: -
CDR3: CASGINRDPSEKLFF
DNA: TGTGCTAGTGGTATTAACAGGGATCCAAGTGAAAAACTGTTTTTT

size: few
length: 13
J: TRBJ2-1
V: TRBV29-1
D: -
CDR3: CSLVGGVDNEQFF
DNA: TGCAGCCTAGTAGGAGGGGTGGATAATGAGCAGTTCTTC

size: -
length: 12
J: TRBJ2-3
V: TRBV24-1
D: -
CDR3: CATSDRLDTQYF
DNA: TGTGCCACCAGTGATCGTCTTGATACGCAGTATTTT

size: many
length: 16
J: TRBJ2-5
V: TRBV7-6
D: -
CDR3: CASSLLRGGTRETQYF
DNA: TGTGCCAGCAGCCTCCTTAGGGGGGGAACTCGGGAGACCCAGTACTTC

size: many
length: 13
J: TRBJ2-5
V: TRBV20-1
D: TRBD1
CDR3: CSAPGQGRETQYF
DNA: TGCAGTGCACCGGGACAGGGAAGAGAGACCCAGTACTTC

size: -
length: 14
J: TRBJ2-5
V: TRBV5-4
D: -
CDR3: CASSPPLSQETQYF
DNA: TGTGCCAGCAGCCCCCCCCTTTCCCAAGAGACCCAGTACTTC

size: -
length: 14
J: TRBJ1-2
V: TRBV6-1
D: -
CDR3: CASSEEGRIYGYTF
DNA: TGTGCCAGCAGTGAAGAAGGACGGATCTATGGCTACACCTTC

size: -
length: 16
J: TRBJ2-1
V: TRBV11-2
D: -
CDR3: CASSFPSGGDDNEQFF
DNA: TGTGCCAGCAGCTTCCCGTCGGGGGGCGACGACAATGAGCAGTTCTTC